The 20 T cell receptor beta chains given below trace back to one sample, sequenced in a study of T-cell reconstitution after alpha-beta-depleted transplantation in children. Unique molecular identifiers were incorporated during preparation of the TCRbeta library. TCRdb redid the calling of the PCR reads with MiXCR, one entry per CDR3 protein. The data show 350,000 to 400,000 distinct CDR3 sequences, more than 10% seen once. Here the sequenced sample was PBMCs, taken from the stem cell graft. These receptors came from a human donor who donated a stem cell graft to a child with Fanconi anemia.

This clonotype occurred a few times. The chain joins TRBV29-1 to TRBJ1-2; possible D gene TRBD1, 5 bases. Trimming left V 0 bases short and J 0 bases short, with 11 bases between. The CDR3 contains 15 residues. Germline CDR1 is SQVTM and CDR2 is ANQGSEA. DNA of the CDR3: TGCAGCGTTGAAGAATACGGACAACCTAACTATGGCTACACCTTC. Translation: CSVEEYGQPNYGYTF.

This clonotype was picked up many times. The chain is built from TRBV6-5 and TRBJ2-3; TRBD1 matches at 7 bases. The CDR3 runs 17 residues. Losses at the gene ends were 1 base for V and 2 bases for J; bases not matched to a gene: 9. The V gene's germline CDR1 is MNHEY and CDR2 SVGAGI. Here the CDR3 reads CASSYFIPTGLTDTQYF. In DNA, the CDR3 is TGTGCCAGCAGTTACTTCATTCCGACAGGGCTCACAGATACGCAGTATTTT.

This clonotype was recorded a few times. CDR3 sequence (DNA): TGCAGTGCTACCGGGACTAGCGGGGGAATAACAGATACGCAGTATTTT. Translating it yields CSATGTSGGITDTQYF. The chain joins TRBV20-1 to TRBJ2-3, with TRBD2 identical over 14 bases. Germline V gives CDR1 DFQATT, CDR2 SNEGSKA (reference sequence). Germline trimming cut 4 bases from V and 3 bases from J; bases unmatched to any gene: 6. CDR3 length: 16 amino acids.

The chain joins TRBV4-3 to TRBJ1-5, with D unclear. The V end was cut by 1 base, the J end by 5 bases, with 6 bases between. Germline values: CDR1 LGHNA, CDR2 YSLEER. The CDR3 totals 13 residues. The CDR3 coding sequence is TGCGCCAGCAGCCAAGCCCGGTATCAGCCCCAGCATTTT. Translating gives CASSQARYQPQHF.

The chain recombines TRBV5-1 with TRBJ1-2; D gene ambiguous. Trimming took 1 base from V and 3 from J, leaving 10 bases between them. The length of the CDR3 is 14 residues. Germline V gene lookup returns CDR1 SGHRS and CDR2 YFSETQ. CDR3 region: CASSLSTSYYGYTF. Written as DNA, the CDR3 is TGCGCCAGCAGCTTGAGTACCAGCTACTATGGCTACACCTTC.

This chain joins TRBV29-1 and TRBJ1-2; D unclear. CDR3 length: 14 residues. Trimming left V 1 base short and J 8 bases short, with 17 bases between. Germline-derived CDR1 and CDR2 are SQVTM and ANQGSEA. The CDR3 nucleotides are TGCAGCGTTGAAGGGAGTGCGGGGTTTGGAGGCTACACCTTC. This sequence encodes CSVEGSAGFGGYTF.

At least ten counts were recorded for this clonotype. This chain uses TRBV15 with TRBJ2-5; 7 nucleotides agree with TRBD1. The germline CDR1 and CDR2 sequences are LNHNV and YYDKDF (reference sequence). This CDR3 is built from 16 residues. Trimming at V came to 1 base and at J to 3 bases, leaving 8 bases not matched to a gene. Here the CDR3 DNA reads TGTGCCACCAGCAGAGGACCGGCAGGGGGAAAAGAGACCCAGTACTTC. The encoded protein is CATSRGPAGGKETQYF.

In its sample, this clonotype was seen a few times. The chain combines TRBV15 with TRBJ2-1; 11 bases match TRBD1. V was clipped by 8 bases and J by 5 bases; unmatched bases: 2. Germline values: CDR1 LNHNV, CDR2 YYDKDF (reference sequence). The CDR3 spans 13 residues. CDR3: CATGDRGNNEQFF. Written as DNA, the CDR3 is TGTGCCACCGGGGACAGGGGGAACAATGAGCAGTTCTTC.

This clonotype has a handful of counts. V usage is TRBV27 and J usage is TRBJ2-1; 7 nucleotides align to TRBD1. After removal of 7 bases from V and 4 bases from J, the junction contained 10 bases not matched to a gene. The CDR3 consists of 15 residues. Germline CDR1 reads MNHEY; CDR2 reads SMNVEV (reference sequence). CDR3 protein: CASKQRQGSYNEQFF. The CDR3, as DNA: TGTGCCAGCAAGCAACGACAGGGATCTTACAATGAGCAGTTCTTC.

For the CDR3, the DNA is TGCGCCAGCAGCCCTACAGGAGAGGAGGGGGAGACCCAGTACTTC. The encoded protein is CASSPTGEEGETQYF. This chain uses TRBV5-1 with TRBJ2-5, with D possibly matching TRBD2 (6 bases). The germline CDR1 and CDR2 sequences are SGHRS and YFSETQ. This CDR3 spans 15 amino acids. V gave up 4 bases and J gave up 5 bases, with 18 bases separating them.

This clonotype was detected many times. This rearrangement joins TRBV12-3 or TRBV12-4 to TRBJ2-7; 9 bases agree with TRBD1. CDR3 length: 17 amino acids. Trimming removed 5 bases from V and 0 bases from J; junction bases left unmatched: 11. The chain's CDR3 is CASSRPLGQGISYEQYF. The CDR3 DNA reads as TGTGCCAGCAGTCGGCCGCTCGGACAGGGGATCTCCTACGAGCAGTACTTC.

The chain couples TRBV4-1 to TRBJ1-3, with a tentative D call TRBD1 (5 bases). Trimming shortened V by 1 base and J by 4 bases, and 14 bases separated the two germline ends. The CDR3 has 16 residues. CDR1 and CDR2 (germline): MGHRA, YSYEKL. The CDR3 loop reads CASSQVGRRKGNTIYF. The CDR3 DNA follows: TGCGCCAGCAGCCAAGTGGGGCGACGAAAAGGAAACACCATATATTTT.

This rearrangement joins TRBV5-6 to TRBJ2-5; unclear D gene. Between the trimmed V and J ends, which lost 1 base and 7 bases, there was a span of 17 bases. CDR3 length: 15 residues. Germline V gene data show CDR1 as SGHDT and CDR2 as YYEEEE. The chain's CDR3 is CASSLLLFRTATQYF. The CDR3 DNA sequence: TGTGCCAGCAGCTTGTTGTTGTTCAGGACGGCGACCCAGTACTTC.

The chain employs TRBV7-3 and TRBJ1-6, with D possibly TRBD1 on 6 matching bases. Trimming took off 3 bases at V and 6 bases at J, with 9 bases between the two ends. Germline assignment: CDR1 SGHTA and CDR2 FQGTGA. This CDR3 comprises 14 residues. For the CDR3, the DNA is TGTGCCAGCAGCTTTCAGGGGAGTAATTCACCCCTCCACTTT. Encoded protein: CASSFQGSNSPLHF.

The sample holds many counts of this clonotype. The chain employs TRBV28 and TRBJ2-1; TRBD2 matches at 7 bases. J lost 3 bases, V lost 4 bases, and 12 bases had no gene match. The length of the CDR3 is 17 residues. Germline CDR1 MDHEN, CDR2 SYDVKM. The CDR3 coding sequence is TGTGCCAGCAGTTATGGGTGGGGCGGGGGTCTCTACAATGAGCAGTTCTTC. Residues: CASSYGWGGGLYNEQFF.

This clonotype was detected ten times or more. This chain links TRBV4-3 with TRBJ2-5, with D possibly matching TRBD1 (5 bases). V gave up 0 bases and J gave up 5 bases, with 13 bases separating them. The germline gives CDR1 LGHNA, CDR2 YSLEER. The CDR3 is 15 amino acids. The CDR3 nucleotides are TGCGCCAGCAGCCAAGACGCAGGGCCAAGGGAGACCCAGTACTTC. It specifies CASSQDAGPRETQYF.

At least ten counts were recorded for this clonotype. The chain joins TRBV20-1 to TRBJ2-3; TRBD2 matches 7 bases. J gave up 3 bases and V 1 base, and 1 base lay outside the gene matches. Germline V gene sequence: CDR1 DFQATT, CDR2 SNEGSKA (reference sequence). This CDR3 contains 13 residues. CDR3 sequence (DNA): TGCAGTGCTAGAGGTAGCGGGACAGATACGCAGTATTTT. Its translation is CSARGSGTDTQYF.

This clonotype was seen many times. The rearrangement joins TRBV6-2 or TRBV6-3 to TRBJ2-1, with D perhaps assigned TRBD1 or TRBD2 (5 bases each). The CDR3 totals 15 residues. The ends were cut back, 7 bases at V and 4 bases at J, with 17 bases in the middle. Looked up from germline, CDR1 is MNHEY and CDR2 is SVGEGT. The chain's CDR3 is CASTPSQGAYNEQFF. CDR3 bases: TGTGCCAGCACCCCTAGCCAGGGAGCTTACAATGAGCAGTTCTTC.

This clonotype occurred many times. The chain employs TRBV12-3 or TRBV12-4 and TRBJ2-2, with 7 nucleotides matching TRBD1. This CDR3 is built from 16 residues. The trim removed 5 bases at V and 0 bases at J, leaving 6 bases unmatched. CDR3 nucleotide sequence: TGTGCCAGCAGTAACGGACAGGTCGCGAACACCGGGGAGCTGTTTTTT. Translated, it gives CASSNGQVANTGELFF.

This clonotype has more than one count but fewer than ten. DNA of the CDR3: TGTGCCAGCAGTTTAAGGCGTAGCGGGGGGTGGGAGACCCAGTACTTC. It encodes CASSLRRSGGWETQYF. The rearrangement links TRBV12-3 or TRBV12-4 to TRBJ2-5; TRBD2 agrees at 10 bases. The V segment lost 2 bases and the J segment 5 bases; nucleotides outside the gene matches: 8. The CDR3 is made up of 16 amino acids.